This T cell receptor beta chain was captured by sequencing in a study of blood T cell repertoires in COVID-19. Study-level information: Sites across the United States, Italy and Spain contributed samples from acute and convalescent COVID-19. PBMCs, B-cell-depleted T cells, or T cells were the source of the cDNA or gDNA that made up the material.

In the original analysis: For nucleated cells, counts were estimated from reference gene primer amplification. The protocol was immunoSEQ multiplex PCR, while the TCRdb copy is restricted to in-frame clones and leaves out a portion. V and J calls and clone size follow that table, whereas D and trimming were derived from the DNA. The data show about 69,000 clones, roughly four fifths seen once. CDR1 and CDR2 (germline): LNHDA, SQIVND (reference sequence). CDR3 size: 14 residues. Trimming took off 4 bases at V and 6 bases at J, with 13 bases between the two ends. The receptor comes from a woman of 80 years or more with acute or convalescent COVID-19. The chain recombines TRBV19 with TRBJ1-5; possible D gene TRBD1, 6 bases. Sequenced sample: peripheral blood. CDR3 sequence reads: CASSTRTVSQPQHF. Here the CDR3 DNA reads TGTGCCAGTAGTACTCGGACAGTGTCTCAGCCCCAGCATTTT.